The next 8 T cell receptor beta chains were all read from a single sample in a study of patients and donors after allogeneic stem cell transplantation. TCRdb ran MiXCR on the RT-PCR reads and lists one entry per CDR3 protein. The sample contains roughly 940,000 distinct CDR3 sequences, about a sixth of which appear only once. The sample taken for sequencing was blood, either unsorted or a sorted T cell fraction (not recorded which). The receptors derive from a human donor who was either an allogeneic HSCT recipient or a stem cell or donor lymphocyte infusion donor (not recorded which). It is not recorded whose cells these are; they may come from a transplant donor.

The V and J genes are TRBV7-9 and TRBJ2-7; a possible D gene is TRBD1 (6 bases). The CDR3 extends over 14 amino acids. The germline V gene has CDR1 SEHNR and CDR2 FQNEAQ (reference sequence). The ends were cut back, 3 bases at V and 4 bases at J, with 13 bases in the middle. This chain's CDR3 is CASSLDSWLYEQYF. CDR3 in DNA: TGTGCCAGCAGCTTGGACAGTTGGTTGTACGAGCAGTACTTC.

The chain has TRBV4-2 and TRBJ2-1, with 10 nucleotides matching TRBD2. V lost 5 bases to trimming and J lost 9 bases; unmatched junction nucleotides: 7. Germline lookup yields CDR1 LGHNA and CDR2 YNFKEQ. The CDR3 has 14 amino acids. The CDR3 coding sequence is TGTGCCAGCAGCAAGCGGGAGGGCGGCGGTGAGCAGTTCTTC. Translated: CASSKREGGGEQFF.

This CDR3 is CASSSRTGQNEQFF. CDR3 in DNA: TGTGCCAGCAGCTCCCGGACGGGTCAAAATGAGCAGTTCTTC. V usage is TRBV11-2 and J usage is TRBJ2-1; D unresolved. Between the trimmed V and J ends, which lost 4 bases and 7 bases, there was a span of 14 bases. This CDR3 is built from 14 residues. Germline V gives CDR1 SGHAT, CDR2 FQNNGV.

The V and J genes are TRBV6-6 and TRBJ2-7, with D perhaps matching TRBD2 (5 bases). Trimming stripped 8 bases from V and 4 bases from J, with 15 bases between. The V gene's germline CDR1 is MNHNY and CDR2 SVGAGI (reference sequence). This CDR3 region has 13 residues. CDR3 residues: CASRDKGLYEQYF. CDR3 in DNA: TGTGCCAGCCGGGATAAAGGTCTTTACGAGCAGTACTTC.

This rearrangement joins TRBV12-3 or TRBV12-4 to TRBJ1-5; D might be TRBD1 (5 bases). Trimming took off 6 bases at V and 5 bases at J, with 14 bases between the two ends. The CDR3 runs to 14 residues. The DNA of the CDR3 is TGTGCCAGCAGCCGGACAAGCAATTATCAGCCCCAGCATTTT. This translates into CASSRTSNYQPQHF.

Many counts were recorded for this clonotype. The chain links TRBV12-3 or TRBV12-4 to TRBJ1-6, with TRBD1 as a possible D gene (6 bases). Deletions cut 6 bases from V and 7 bases from J, with 13 bases between. The CDR3 consists of 14 residues. The CDR3 region is CASSLGQSNSPLHF. The CDR3 bases are TGTGCCAGCAGCCTCGGACAGTCGAATTCACCCCTCCACTTT.

This clonotype was detected only a few times. The V call is TRBV24-1, the J call TRBJ2-5; TRBD1 matches 10 bases. Germline values: CDR1 KGHDR, CDR2 SFDVKD. The CDR3 loop spans 16 amino acids. J lost 4 bases, V lost 4 bases, and 8 bases had no gene match. In nucleotides, the CDR3 is TGTGCCACCAGTGAGGGCGACAGGGGGCGCGTAGAGACCCAGTACTTC. This encodes CATSEGDRGRVETQYF.

The CDR3 bases are TGTGCCAGCGGATTCCGTTCCCTCAACACAGATACGCAGTATTTT. Protein: CASGFRSLNTDTQYF. The chain uses TRBV12-3 or TRBV12-4 and TRBJ2-3, with unresolved D. The CDR3 is made up of 15 amino acids. The germline V and J ends were trimmed by 8 bases and 2 bases, with 17 bases remaining between them.